These 26 T cell receptor beta chains were all obtained from the same sample, sequenced in a study of OX40 agonist ivuxolimab in advanced cancers. Assay used: immunoSEQ multiplex PCR; TCRdb lists only in-frame clones, some missing. The table shows some 99,000 clones, with around 94% occurring only once. Here the sequenced sample was CD4+ or CD8+ T cells sorted from blood, taken in a trial of the OX40 agonist ivuxolimab. Receptors originate from an adult with an advanced solid tumor such as melanoma, head and neck, liver or kidney cancer.

This rearrangement joins TRBV19 to TRBJ1-5; D ambiguous. This CDR3 contains 15 residues. Germline CDR1 and CDR2: LNHDA and SQIVND (reference sequence). The germline V and J ends were trimmed by 8 bases and 5 bases, with 19 bases remaining between them. CDR3 region: CASVPRGLRDQPQHF. The DNA for the CDR3 is TGTGCCAGTGTGCCCCGGGGATTAAGGGATCAGCCCCAGCATTTT.

The gene calls are TRBV5-6 and TRBJ2-5, with 9 bases fitting TRBD1. The J segment lost 5 bases and the V segment lost 3 bases, leaving 5 bases of the junction unmatched. The germline V gene encodes CDR1 SGHDT and CDR2 YYEEEE. The CDR3 totals 14 residues. The CDR3 reads CASSYPDRGETQYF. In DNA, the CDR3 is TGTGCCAGCAGCTACCCTGACAGGGGGGAGACCCAGTACTTC.

The V call is TRBV7-2, the J call TRBJ1-5; no clear D. Trimming removed 5 bases at V and 3 bases at J, with 14 bases between. The CDR3 runs to 15 residues. CDR1 and CDR2 (germline): SGHTA, FQGNSA. The CDR3 DNA reads as TGTGCCAGCAGCCCAACGGCTGACCCCAATCAGCCCCAGCATTTT. Residues: CASSPTADPNQPQHF.

J is TRBJ1-2 and V is TRBV5-6; no firm D call. Germline V CDR1 and CDR2: SGHDT, YYEEEE. The CDR3 covers 13 residues. With 1 base removed from V and 4 bases from J, the gap between germline ends came to 8 bases. In DNA, the CDR3 is TGTGCCAGCAGCTTGAGAGGGCTCTATGGCTACACCTTC. Protein sequence: CASSLRGLYGYTF.

The chain joins TRBV7-8 to TRBJ1-1; D possibly corresponds to TRBD1 (6 bases). The germline gives CDR1 SGHVS, CDR2 FQNEAQ. V was shortened by 1 base and J by 4 bases, with 10 bases between the two germline ends. The CDR3 contains 14 residues. The CDR3 loop is CASSLVQGFTEAFF. The CDR3 DNA is TGTGCCAGCAGCTTAGTACAGGGATTCACTGAAGCTTTCTTT.

This clone was counted between two and nine times. Written as DNA, the CDR3 is TGTGCCAGCAGCCCGCCGGGACAGGGAAATCAGCCCCAGCATTTT. Amino acid sequence: CASSPPGQGNQPQHF. The J gene is TRBJ1-5, the V gene TRBV6-5; TRBD1 aligns across 9 bases. The CDR3 is made up of 15 amino acids. The junction had 7 bases not matched to a gene; V was cut back by 6 bases and J by 4 bases. In germline, CDR1 is MNHEY, CDR2 SVGAGI.

The table lists this clone with a count of one. This sequence joins TRBV9 and TRBJ1-2; a weak D match, TRBD1 (5 bases). Germline V gene data show CDR1 as SGDLS and CDR2 as YYNGEE. The CDR3 is 16 residues long. Trimming took off 4 bases at V and 6 bases at J, with 22 bases between the two ends. The CDR3: CASSTYGRSGRNGYTF. CDR3 DNA: TGTGCCAGCAGCACGTACGGTCGATCAGGGAGGAATGGCTACACCTTC.

The chain has TRBV28 and TRBJ1-1; D uncertain. The CDR3 runs to 12 residues. Between the trimmed V and J ends, which lost 5 bases and 10 bases, there was a span of 14 bases. Germline CDR1 and CDR2: MDHEN and SYDVKM. The CDR3 region is CASSRLALRAFF. The CDR3 DNA sequence: TGTGCCAGCAGTCGTCTGGCGCTGAGAGCTTTCTTT. Together with reference TRBV28 and TRBJ1-1, the CDR3 gives the full variable domain: DVKVTQSSRYLVKRTGEKVFLECVQDMDHENMFWYRQDPGLGLRLIYFSYDVKMKEKGDIPEGYSVSREKKERFSLILESASTNQTSMYLCASSRLALRAFFGQGTRLTVV.

The V and J genes are TRBV11-3 and TRBJ2-1; TRBD2 aligns across 7 bases. Trimming took 3 bases from V and 6 from J; bases not matched to a gene: 5. The CDR3 sequence is 14 residues long. CDR1 SGHNT and CDR2 YENEEA come from the germline V gene. Written as DNA, the CDR3 is TGTGCCAGCAGCTTCGGCGGGAGTCGCAATGAGCAGTTCTTC. It yields the protein CASSFGGSRNEQFF.

As to this clone: This sample also contains other DNA sequences that code for the same CDR3. This chain links TRBV18 with TRBJ1-5, with D perhaps matching TRBD1 (5 bases). This CDR3 contains 13 residues. Trimming stripped 3 bases from V and 5 bases from J, with 8 bases between. Germline V lookup: CDR1 KGHSH, CDR2 LQKENI. CDR3 in amino acids: CASSPQGDQPQHF. The CDR3, as DNA: TGTGCCAGCTCACCGCAAGGGGATCAGCCCCAGCATTTT.

The V gene is TRBV14, the J gene TRBJ2-7; possibly TRBD1 or TRBD2 for D (6 bases each). CDR1 and CDR2 from the germline V gene are SGHDN and FVKESK. There are 14 residues in the CDR3. V was shortened by 0 bases and J by 6 bases, with 12 bases between the two germline ends. In DNA, the CDR3 is TGTGCCAGCAGCCAAGATTGGGGGGCGGGCGAGCAGTACTTC. Translating gives CASSQDWGAGEQYF.

The J gene is TRBJ1-1, the V gene TRBV18; maybe TRBD1 (6 bases). This CDR3 region has 13 residues. Germline CDR1 is KGHSH and CDR2 is LQKENI. The ends were cut back, 4 bases at V and 4 bases at J, with 10 bases in the middle. CDR3 loop: CASSRTAGTEAFF. The CDR3 DNA sequence: TGTGCCAGCTCACGGACAGCCGGCACTGAAGCTTTCTTT. Full variable domain (rest looked up from reference TRBV18 and TRBJ1-1): NAGVMQNPRHLVRRRGQEARLRCSPMKGHSHVYWYRQLPEEGLKFMVYLQKENIIDESGMPKERFSAEFPKEGPSILRIQQVVRGDSAAYFCASSRTAGTEAFFGQGTRLTVV.

The chain carries TRBV27 and TRBJ1-5; D not resolved. The CDR3 runs to 15 residues. V dropped 0 bases and J dropped 5 bases, with 11 bases sitting between them. Germline loops: CDR1 MNHEY, CDR2 SMNVEV (reference sequence). The CDR3 coding sequence is TGTGCCAGCAGTTTATCGTACCGGGCGGATCAGCCCCAGCATTTT. Its translation: CASSLSYRADQPQHF.

Of note for this clone: The same CDR3 is also encoded by other DNA sequences in this sample. The gene calls are TRBV4-3 and TRBJ2-4; D is uncertain. The V gene's germline CDR1 is LGHNA and CDR2 YSLEER. The CDR3 totals 16 residues. V lost 0 bases and J 0 bases, leaving 9 bases between the germline ends. The CDR3 nucleotides are TGCGCCAGCAGCCAAGATGTTGGAGTAGCCAAAAACATTCAGTACTTC. Translating gives CASSQDVGVAKNIQYF.

V usage is TRBV1 and J usage is TRBJ1-3. TRBV1 constitutes a pseudogene. This CDR3 contains 14 residues. Written as DNA, the CDR3 is TGCACCAGCCAAGGCGCGGTCTCTGGAAACACCATATATTTT. Translating gives CTSQGAVSGNTIYF.

This CDR3 is CASSLDRRSTEAFF. CDR3 nucleotides: TGTGCCAGCAGCCTTGACAGGCGGAGCACTGAAGCTTTCTTT. V is TRBV6-5 and J is TRBJ1-1; the D gene is possibly TRBD1 (6 bases). In germline, CDR1 is MNHEY, CDR2 SVGAGI. CDR3 length equals 14 residues. Trimming pared 6 bases from V and 4 bases from J, leaving 15 bases between.

The gene calls are TRBV6-6 and TRBJ1-3; D gene ambiguous. In germline, CDR1 is MNHNY, CDR2 SVGAGI (reference sequence). V lost 6 bases, J lost 0 bases, and 15 bases lay in between. This CDR3 contains 16 residues. The CDR3 DNA is TGTGCCAGCAGGGGAGGGAGGAGACTCTCTGGAAACACCATATATTTT. Its translation is CASRGGRRLSGNTIYF.

The chain carries TRBV28 and TRBJ1-2; D gene ambiguous. CDR3 length equals 13 residues. V shed 4 bases and J shed 5 bases, with 11 bases lying between them. Germline CDR1 reads MDHEN; CDR2 reads SYDVKM. This CDR3 reads CASSYLWAYGYTF. DNA for the CDR3: TGTGCCAGCAGTTACCTCTGGGCGTATGGCTACACCTTC.

The chain employs TRBV6-5 and TRBJ1-6, with a tentative D call TRBD1 (5 bases). The CDR3 is made up of 14 amino acids. V lost 0 bases and J 9 bases, leaving 9 bases between the germline ends. From germline, CDR1 is MNHEY and CDR2 SVGAGI. The CDR3 sequence is CASSYSYRFSPLHF. The CDR3 coding sequence is TGTGCCAGCAGTTACTCTTACAGGTTTTCACCCCTCCACTTT.

The chain is built from TRBV7-6 and TRBJ1-3; unclear D gene. CDR1 is SGHVS and CDR2 is FNYEAQ in the germline V gene. The CDR3 is made up of 17 amino acids. Deletions cut 3 bases from V and 2 bases from J, with 17 bases between. DNA for the CDR3: TGTGCCAGCAGCTTTTCGTCTGGGCCATCGGCTGGAAACACCATATATTTT. This sequence encodes CASSFSSGPSAGNTIYF.

For this clone: Other nucleotide sequences in the sample specify the same CDR3. This chain connects TRBV7-9 to TRBJ2-7, with 7 bases aligning to TRBD2. The V and J ends lost 1 base and 0 bases, in that order; junction bases with no gene match: 9. This CDR3 is built from 17 residues. Germline CDR1 is SEHNR and CDR2 is FQNEAQ (reference sequence). The CDR3 here is CASSLVGRGLSSYEQYF. In DNA, the CDR3 is TGTGCCAGCAGCTTAGTAGGGAGGGGTCTGAGCTCCTACGAGCAGTACTTC.

The rearrangement links TRBV7-2 to TRBJ2-2, with 12 nucleotides matching TRBD2. The germline V gene has CDR1 SGHTA and CDR2 FQGNSA. The V and J ends lost 5 bases and 1 base, in that order; junction bases with no gene match: 2. The CDR3 is made up of 16 amino acids. The CDR3 sequence: CASSRGLAGNTGELFF. The CDR3 DNA reads TGTGCCAGCAGCCGGGGACTAGCGGGGAACACCGGGGAGCTGTTTTTT.

The chain carries TRBV9 and TRBJ1-1; D unresolved. This CDR3 comprises 13 residues. V lost 4 bases, J lost 6 bases, and 13 bases lay in between. CDR1 is SGDLS, CDR2 YYNGEE, per germline. As DNA, the CDR3 is TGTGCCAGCAGCCCCAAGATTGGGTCTGAAGCTTTCTTT. Protein: CASSPKIGSEAFF.

The chain uses TRBV7-2 and TRBJ2-1, with D unresolved. Germline V gene lookup returns CDR1 SGHTA and CDR2 FQGNSA. The CDR3 has 15 residues. The germline V and J ends were trimmed by 5 bases and 0 bases, with 11 bases remaining between them. For the CDR3, the DNA is TGTGCCAGCAGCACGGGTGCGAGCTCCTACAATGAGCAGTTCTTC. This sequence encodes CASSTGASSYNEQFF.

The rearrangement joins TRBV9 to TRBJ1-1; tentatively, D is TRBD1 (6 bases). V gave up 0 bases and J gave up 4 bases, with 10 bases separating them. Germline V gives CDR1 SGDLS, CDR2 YYNGEE. The CDR3 contains 14 residues. The CDR3 sequence: CASSVGRGGTEAFF. The CDR3 nucleotides read TGTGCCAGCAGCGTAGGTCGAGGGGGCACTGAAGCTTTCTTT.

This clone was recorded only once. The V gene is TRBV9, the J gene TRBJ1-3, with D tentatively TRBD1 (5 bases). The CDR3 sequence is 16 residues long. The V end was cut by 0 bases, the J end by 0 bases, with 10 bases between. Germline V gene sequence: CDR1 SGDLS, CDR2 YYNGEE. The DNA for the CDR3 is TGTGCCAGCAGCGTAGCGGGGGATCGCTCTGGAAACACCATATATTTT. As protein: CASSVAGDRSGNTIYF.